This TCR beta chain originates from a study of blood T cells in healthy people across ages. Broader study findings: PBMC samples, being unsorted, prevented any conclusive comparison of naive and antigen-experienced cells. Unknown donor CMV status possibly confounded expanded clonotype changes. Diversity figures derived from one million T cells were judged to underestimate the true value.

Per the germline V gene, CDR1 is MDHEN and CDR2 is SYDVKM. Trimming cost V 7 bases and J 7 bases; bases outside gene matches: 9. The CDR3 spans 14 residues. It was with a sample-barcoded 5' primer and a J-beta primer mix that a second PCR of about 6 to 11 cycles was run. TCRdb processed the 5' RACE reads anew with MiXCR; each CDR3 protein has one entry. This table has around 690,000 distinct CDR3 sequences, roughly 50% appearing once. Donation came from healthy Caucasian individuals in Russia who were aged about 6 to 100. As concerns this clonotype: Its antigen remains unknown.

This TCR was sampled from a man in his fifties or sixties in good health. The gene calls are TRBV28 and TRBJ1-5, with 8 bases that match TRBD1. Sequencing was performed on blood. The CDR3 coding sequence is TGTGCCAGCAAGGCGACAGGGGAGCACCAGCCCCAGCATTTT. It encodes CASKATGEHQPQHF.